The 28 T cell receptor beta chains below come from one sample, sequenced in a study of blood T cell repertoires in COVID-19. Repertoires were generated with immunoSEQ multiplex PCR, while TCRdb's copy carries only in-frame clones and drops some. Seen here are approximately 180,000 clones, more than 70% observed once, and the top ten hold about 4.2%. Sequencing was performed on peripheral blood. The receptors were sampled from a human donor in a cohort sampled during active COVID-19.

V usage is TRBV2 and J usage is TRBJ1-5; 7 bases match TRBD1. The CDR3 has 15 amino acids. V lost 4 bases to trimming and J lost 0 bases; unmatched junction nucleotides: 3. Germline-derived CDR1 and CDR2 are SNHLY and FYNNEI. In nucleotides, the CDR3 is TGTGCCAGCAGTGTCACAGGGGATAGCAATCAGCCCCAGCATTTT. Translated: CASSVTGDSNQPQHF. Together with reference TRBV2 and TRBJ1-5, the CDR3 gives the full variable domain: EPEVTQTPSHQVTQMGQEVILRCVPISNHLYFYWYRQILGQKVEFLVSFYNNEISEKSEIFDDQFSVERPDGSNFTLKIRSTKLEDSAMYFCASSVTGDSNQPQHFGDGTRLSIL.

V gene TRBV5-4 combines with J gene TRBJ2-3; D is perhaps TRBD1 (6 bases). V lost 0 bases to trimming and J lost 1 base, with 12 bases between them. The V gene's germline CDR1 is SGHNT and CDR2 YYREEE (reference sequence). The CDR3 spans 16 residues. CDR3 DNA: TGTGCCAGCAGCTTGGTCAGGGACACCGGCACAGATACGCAGTATTTT. It encodes CASSLVRDTGTDTQYF.

J is TRBJ1-5 and V is TRBV19; D not resolved. The CDR3 is 15 residues long. The germline gives CDR1 LNHDA, CDR2 SQIVND (reference sequence). V shed 7 bases and J shed 3 bases, with 16 bases lying between them. This chain's CDR3 is CASTPYRQLNQPQHF. DNA for the CDR3: TGTGCCAGTACACCCTATAGACAACTCAATCAGCCCCAGCATTTT.

The CDR3 DNA reads as TGTGCCAGCAGTTACCAGAAATCGGGACAGTTCTCAACCTACAATGAGCAGTTCTTC. It codes for CASSYQKSGQFSTYNEQFF. This chain uses TRBV6-2 or TRBV6-3 with TRBJ2-1; 7 bases map to TRBD1. The CDR3 totals 19 residues. Germline V gene sequence: CDR1 MNHEY, CDR2 SVGEGT. Trimming removed 2 bases from V and 2 bases from J; junction bases left unmatched: 15.

This clone was picked up a small number of times. The V and J genes are TRBV12-3 or TRBV12-4 and TRBJ1-1, with D uncertain. CDR3 length equals 12 residues. Trimming shortened V by 0 bases and J by 5 bases, and 4 bases separated the two germline ends. The CDR3 nucleotides are TGTGCCAGCAGTTTAGCCGGGACTGAAGCTTTCTTT. Its translation is CASSLAGTEAFF.

In this sample, this clone turned up a few times. V is TRBV3-1 (or the pseudogene TRBV3-2) and J is TRBJ1-1; D remains unclear. Germline V gives CDR1 LGHDT, CDR2 YNNKEL (reference sequence). The V end was cut by 2 bases, the J end by 2 bases, with 9 bases between. The CDR3 is made up of 14 amino acids. Here the CDR3 DNA reads TGTGCCAGCAGCCAATCCGGGGTAAACACTGAAGCTTTCTTT. Its translation is CASSQSGVNTEAFF.

The chain employs TRBV15 and TRBJ1-2, with D perhaps matching TRBD1 (6 bases). V gave up 3 bases and J gave up 6 bases, with 20 bases separating them. Germline CDR1 reads LNHNV; CDR2 reads YYDKDF (reference sequence). CDR3 length: 16 residues. The CDR3 nucleotides are TGTGCCACCAGCAGGCCCCTAACAGGGATGGAGGATGGCTACACCTTC. It is translated as CATSRPLTGMEDGYTF.

This clone was seen just once. This rearrangement joins TRBV7-2 to TRBJ2-1, with D perhaps TRBD2 (7 bases). V gave up 5 bases and J gave up 7 bases, with 24 bases separating them. The CDR3 covers 17 residues. The germline CDR1 and CDR2 sequences are SGHTA and FQGNSA. The CDR3 nucleotides read TGTGCCAGCAGCCCAGGCGGCGGGGGCCGTGTGAGGAATGAGCAGTTCTTC. Protein: CASSPGGGGRVRNEQFF.

The rearrangement links TRBV2 to TRBJ2-5; D is possibly TRBD2 (6 bases). V lost 6 bases and J 9 bases, leaving 23 bases between the germline ends. Germline V gives CDR1 SNHLY, CDR2 FYNNEI. This CDR3 is built from 15 residues. The CDR3 DNA is TGTGCCAGCAGAGAAAATAGCGGAAGTACCACGGCCCAGTACTTC. It is translated as CASRENSGSTTAQYF.

The V gene is TRBV7-8, the J gene TRBJ1-1, with D tentatively TRBD1 (6 bases). This CDR3 has 14 amino acids. V gave up 4 bases and J gave up 1 base, with 10 bases separating them. CDR1 is SGHVS and CDR2 is FQNEAQ in the germline V gene. The CDR3 DNA sequence: TGTGCCAGCAGCTCCGGACAGAAGAACACTGAAGCTTTCTTT. Amino acid sequence: CASSSGQKNTEAFF.

The genes are TRBV28 and TRBJ2-7; perhaps TRBD2 as D (5 bases). The germline gives CDR1 MDHEN, CDR2 SYDVKM. This CDR3 spans 13 amino acids. V lost 11 bases, J lost 4 bases, and 18 bases lay in between. The CDR3 sequence is CAVKEVPGYEQYF. The CDR3 coding sequence is TGTGCCGTTAAAGAGGTGCCGGGATACGAGCAGTACTTC.

This chain joins TRBV4-3 and TRBJ1-4; D call uncertain. Looked up from germline, CDR1 is LGHNA and CDR2 is YSLEER. The length of the CDR3 is 15 residues. V was trimmed by 0 bases and J by 6 bases, leaving 11 bases between them. The CDR3 bases are TGCGCCAGCAGCCAAGAGGGCCTATCGGATGAAAAACTGTTTTTT. It codes for CASSQEGLSDEKLFF.

The chain employs TRBV27 and TRBJ2-3, with 7 nucleotides matching TRBD1. V dropped 5 bases and J dropped 6; count of bases not matched to a gene: 11. CDR1 MNHEY and CDR2 SMNVEV come from the germline V gene (reference sequence). The CDR3 spans 15 residues. As DNA, the CDR3 is TGTGCCAGCAGTGAACACAGGGGTAAAACGGATACGCAGTATTTT. This sequence encodes CASSEHRGKTDTQYF.

The V and J genes are TRBV2 and TRBJ2-7, with 16 positions matching TRBD2. Trimming cost V 7 bases and J 0 bases; bases outside gene matches: 6. The germline V gene has CDR1 SNHLY and CDR2 FYNNEI. The CDR3 is 17 residues long. DNA for the CDR3: TGTGCCAGCAAACGCGGGACTAGCGGGGGGGGCTCCTACGAGCAGTACTTC. Residues: CASKRGTSGGGSYEQYF.

The chain employs TRBV15 and TRBJ2-1; TRBD2 aligns across 12 bases. Germline V gene sequence: CDR1 LNHNV, CDR2 YYDKDF (reference sequence). V was clipped by 5 bases and J by 5 bases; unmatched bases: 4. The CDR3 runs to 15 residues. The CDR3 protein is CATSARLAGDNEQFF. In DNA, the CDR3 is TGTGCCACCAGCGCCAGACTAGCGGGAGACAATGAGCAGTTCTTC.

J is TRBJ2-7 and V is TRBV6-1; D remains ambiguous. Germline V gene sequence: CDR1 MNHNS, CDR2 SASEGT. V shed 2 bases and J shed 5 bases, with 13 bases lying between them. The CDR3 covers 14 residues. CDR3: CASSELGQMDEQYF. CDR3 nucleotides: TGTGCCAGCAGTGAACTAGGCCAAATGGACGAGCAGTACTTC.

The chain joins TRBV10-2 to TRBJ2-1; TRBD1 agrees at 9 bases. The V gene end was trimmed by 6 bases and the J gene end by 12 bases; junction bases not matched to a gene: 3. The CDR3 length is 11 residues. Germline V CDR1 and CDR2: WSHSY, SAAADI. The CDR3 coding sequence is TGCGCCAGCAGCGGACAGGGGCCGCAGTTCTTC. Translating it yields CASSGQGPQFF.

The J gene is TRBJ2-2, the V gene TRBV6-4; the D gene is possibly TRBD1 (5 bases). This CDR3 has 12 residues. V was cut by 6 bases and J by 7 bases, with 9 bases left in between. Germline-derived CDR1 and CDR2 are MRHNA and SNTAGT. The CDR3 bases are TGTGCCAGCAGAAAAACAGGCGGGGAGCTGTTTTTT. It translates to CASRKTGGELFF.

This sequence joins TRBV10-3 and TRBJ2-1; weak D call: TRBD1 (5 bases). V shed 4 bases and J shed 8 bases, with 15 bases lying between them. Germline lookup yields CDR1 ENHRY and CDR2 SYGVKD. The CDR3 consists of 14 residues. The CDR3 DNA reads as TGTGCCATCAGTGGGGGCACAGTTGGGGATGAGCAGTTCTTC. Amino acids: CAISGGTVGDEQFF.

This clone has more than one count but fewer than ten. The chain has TRBV14 and TRBJ1-6, with D perhaps matching TRBD1 (5 bases). The V end was cut by 4 bases, the J end by 10 bases, with 11 bases between. Germline V gene sequence: CDR1 SGHDN, CDR2 FVKESK. The CDR3 has 13 residues. This CDR3 is CASSPRVLSPLHF. The CDR3 DNA is TGTGCCAGCAGCCCCAGGGTACTCTCACCCCTCCACTTT.

The chain joins TRBV23-1 to TRBJ2-5; perhaps TRBD2 as D (5 bases). TRBV23-1 is labeled an ORF, and its function is uncertain. CDR3 length: 17 residues. V lost 0 bases and J lost 4, with 18 bases in between. The CDR3 DNA reads as TGCGCCAGCAGTCAATCGGTAGGGAGACGCAACCGAGAGACCCAGTACTTC. Its protein product is CASSQSVGRRNRETQYF.

This chain uses TRBV5-1 with TRBJ1-4, with 7 bases identical to TRBD1. The CDR3 totals 13 residues. Trimming at V came to 5 bases and at J to 6 bases, leaving 4 bases not matched to a gene. The germline CDR1 and CDR2 sequences are SGHRS and YFSETQ. The CDR3 DNA follows: TGCGCCAGCAGAGGGGACAGACATGAAAAACTGTTTTTT. Translating gives CASRGDRHEKLFF.

The sample holds one count of this clone. J is TRBJ2-3 and V is TRBV15, with D possibly being TRBD1 (6 bases). The ends were cut back, 3 bases at V and 0 bases at J, with 7 bases in the middle. CDR1 is LNHNV and CDR2 is YYDKDF in the germline V gene (reference sequence). The CDR3 consists of 14 residues. The CDR3 loop reads CATSSGQSTDTQYF. The CDR3 bases are TGTGCCACCAGCAGCGGACAGAGCACAGATACGCAGTATTTT.

Only a few counts were recorded for this clone. The genes are TRBV7-2 and TRBJ2-2; TRBD2 might be the D (6 bases). Trimming shortened V by 3 bases and J by 0 bases, and 11 bases separated the two germline ends. The CDR3 covers 16 residues. Germline V gene sequence: CDR1 SGHTA, CDR2 FQGNSA. CDR3 nucleotide sequence: TGTGCCAGCAGCTTCGGGGGATTAGCGAACACCGGGGAGCTGTTTTTT. Translating gives CASSFGGLANTGELFF.

V usage is TRBV5-8 and J usage is TRBJ1-5; D not certain. Trimming removed 1 base at V and 0 bases at J, with 11 bases between. Germline CDR1 and CDR2: SGHTS and YDEGEE. The CDR3 runs to 16 residues. The CDR3 is CASSLLPSGSNQPQHF. CDR3 in DNA: TGTGCCAGCAGCTTGTTGCCTAGCGGTAGCAATCAGCCCCAGCATTTT.

For the CDR3, the DNA is TGTGCCAGCACGATGTCGGGTTTTAGCACAGATACGCAGTATTTT. Encoded protein: CASTMSGFSTDTQYF. The V gene is TRBV9, the J gene TRBJ2-3; no definite D call. The ends were cut back, 6 bases at V and 0 bases at J, with 14 bases in the middle. The germline gives CDR1 SGDLS, CDR2 YYNGEE. The CDR3 loop spans 15 amino acids.

A few counts support this clone. The chain employs TRBV7-9 and TRBJ2-2; 10 nucleotides align to TRBD2. The ends lost 1 base at V and 7 bases at J; junction bases unmatched: 9. The germline gives CDR1 SEHNR, CDR2 FQNEAQ (reference sequence). The CDR3 covers 17 residues. In DNA form, the CDR3 reads TGTGCCAGCAGCTTAGACGGGCTAGCGGGAGCGGTCGGGGAGCTGTTTTTT. It specifies CASSLDGLAGAVGELFF.

The CDR3 loop reads CASSAHRAETQYF. The CDR3 nucleotides are TGTGCCAGCAGTGCTCACAGGGCAGAGACCCAGTACTTC. This rearrangement joins TRBV2 to TRBJ2-5; D might be TRBD1 (6 bases). CDR1 SNHLY and CDR2 FYNNEI come from the germline V gene. V was cut by 4 bases and J by 4 bases, with 10 bases left in between. The CDR3 is 13 amino acids.